A single T cell receptor beta chain is shown here with its context. Antigen unknown. The data belong to a study of T cell responses to AZD1222 COVID-19 vaccine. Study-level findings and limits: Receipt of two AZD1222 doses was followed by a rise in Spike-specific TCR breadth and depth. Vaccine-associated CD4 TCRs ranged over spike, dominating at 160-218 and 743-854.

Produced via immunoSEQ multiplex PCR; TCRdb's table is partial and in-frame only. The data hold approximately 150,000 clones, with about 90% observed a single time. CDR3 length: 14 amino acids. Trimming shortened V by 0 bases and J by 7 bases, and 10 bases separated the two germline ends. Per germline, CDR1 LGHNA and CDR2 YSLEER. The input for sequencing was peripheral blood, taken on day 0 of AZD1222 vaccination. The TCR originated in an adult in good health. The chain combines TRBV4-3 with TRBJ1-5; the D is unclear. CDR3 residues: CASSQDRGGQPQHF. The DNA for the CDR3 is TGCGCCAGCAGCCAAGATAGAGGTGGCCAGCCCCAGCATTTT.